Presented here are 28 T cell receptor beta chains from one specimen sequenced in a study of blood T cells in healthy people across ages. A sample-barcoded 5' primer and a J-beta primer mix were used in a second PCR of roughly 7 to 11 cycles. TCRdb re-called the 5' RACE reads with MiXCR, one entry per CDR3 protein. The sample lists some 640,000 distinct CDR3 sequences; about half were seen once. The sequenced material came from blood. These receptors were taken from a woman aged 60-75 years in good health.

The DNA of the CDR3 is TGTGCCAGCAGTCTTACCCTAGCGGGAGTGACCCAGTACTTC. Protein sequence: CASSLTLAGVTQYF. The genes are TRBV6-5 and TRBJ2-5; 10 bases agree with TRBD2. From germline, CDR1 is MNHEY and CDR2 SVGAGI. V gave up 5 bases and J gave up 7 bases; unmatched junction bases: 7. CDR3 length: 14 amino acids.

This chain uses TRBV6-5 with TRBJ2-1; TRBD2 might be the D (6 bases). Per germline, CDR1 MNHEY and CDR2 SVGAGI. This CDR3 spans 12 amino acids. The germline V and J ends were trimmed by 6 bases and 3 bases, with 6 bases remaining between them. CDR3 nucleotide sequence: TGTGCCAGCAGGCGGGACTACAATGAGCAGTTCTTC. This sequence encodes CASRRDYNEQFF.

CDR3 in DNA: TGTGCCAGCATTGGTTACTATGGCTACACCTTC. It encodes CASIGYYGYTF. The V gene is TRBV6-5, the J gene TRBJ1-2; the D is unclear. V lost 7 bases, J lost 3 bases, and 6 bases lay in between. Germline CDR1 is MNHEY and CDR2 is SVGAGI. There are 11 residues in the CDR3.

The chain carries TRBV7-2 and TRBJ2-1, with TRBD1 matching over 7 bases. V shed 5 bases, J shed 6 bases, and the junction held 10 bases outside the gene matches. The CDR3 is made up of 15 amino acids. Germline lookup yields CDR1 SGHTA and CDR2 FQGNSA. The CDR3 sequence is CASSAYRGFGNEQFF. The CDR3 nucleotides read TGTGCCAGCAGCGCTTACAGGGGTTTCGGCAATGAGCAGTTCTTC.

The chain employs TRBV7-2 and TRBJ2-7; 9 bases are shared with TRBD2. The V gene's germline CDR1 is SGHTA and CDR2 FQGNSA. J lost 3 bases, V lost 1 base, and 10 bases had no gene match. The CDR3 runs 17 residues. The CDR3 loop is CASSLVASGKPYYEQYF. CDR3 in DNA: TGTGCCAGCAGCTTAGTTGCTAGCGGGAAACCATACTACGAGCAGTACTTC.

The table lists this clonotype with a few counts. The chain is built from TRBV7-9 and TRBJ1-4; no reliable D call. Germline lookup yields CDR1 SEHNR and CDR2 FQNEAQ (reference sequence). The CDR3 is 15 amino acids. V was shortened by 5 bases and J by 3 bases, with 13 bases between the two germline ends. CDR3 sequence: CASSQEPAANEKLFF. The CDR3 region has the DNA TGTGCCAGCAGCCAAGAGCCGGCGGCTAATGAAAAACTGTTTTTT.

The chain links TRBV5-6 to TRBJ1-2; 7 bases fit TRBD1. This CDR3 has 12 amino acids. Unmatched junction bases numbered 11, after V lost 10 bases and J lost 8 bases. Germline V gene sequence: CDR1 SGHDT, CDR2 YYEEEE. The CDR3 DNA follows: TGTGCCGGCAACTCCGACAGGGTCGGCTACACCTTC. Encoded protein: CAGNSDRVGYTF.

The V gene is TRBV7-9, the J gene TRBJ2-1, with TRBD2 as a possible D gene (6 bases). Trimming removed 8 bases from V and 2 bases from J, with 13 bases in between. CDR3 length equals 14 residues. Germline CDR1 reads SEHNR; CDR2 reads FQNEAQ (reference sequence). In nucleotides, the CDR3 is TGTGCCAGCGGTCGAGGCGGGACCTACAATGAGCAGTTCTTC. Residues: CASGRGGTYNEQFF.

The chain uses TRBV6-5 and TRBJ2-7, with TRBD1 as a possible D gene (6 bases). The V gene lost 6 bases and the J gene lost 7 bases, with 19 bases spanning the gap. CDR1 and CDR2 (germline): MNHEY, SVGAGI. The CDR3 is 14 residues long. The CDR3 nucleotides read TGTGCCAGCAGCAAGTCAGGGGTATCACGGGAGCAGTACTTC. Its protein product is CASSKSGVSREQYF.

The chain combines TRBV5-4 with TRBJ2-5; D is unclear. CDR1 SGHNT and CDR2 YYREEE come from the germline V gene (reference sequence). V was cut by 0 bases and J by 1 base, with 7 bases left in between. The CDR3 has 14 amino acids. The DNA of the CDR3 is TGTGCCAGCAGCTTGGAGCCGACCCAAGAGACCCAGTACTTC. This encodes CASSLEPTQETQYF.

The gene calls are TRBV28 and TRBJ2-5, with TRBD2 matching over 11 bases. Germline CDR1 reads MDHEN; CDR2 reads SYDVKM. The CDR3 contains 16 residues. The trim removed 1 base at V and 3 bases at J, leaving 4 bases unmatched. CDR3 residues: CASSLLGLAVEETQYF. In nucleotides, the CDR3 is TGTGCCAGCAGTTTATTGGGACTAGCGGTAGAAGAGACCCAGTACTTC.

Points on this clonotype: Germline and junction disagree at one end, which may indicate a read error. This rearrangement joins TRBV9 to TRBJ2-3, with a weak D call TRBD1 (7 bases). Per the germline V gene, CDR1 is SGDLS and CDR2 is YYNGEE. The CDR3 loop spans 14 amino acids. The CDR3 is CASSPTGDLDTLYF. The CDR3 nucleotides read TGTGCCAGCAGCCCCACAGGGGACTTGGATACGCTGTATTTT.

Here the CDR3 reads CASSVNEDSNQPQHF. The CDR3 bases are TGTGCCAGCAGCGTTAATGAGGACAGCAATCAGCCCCAGCATTTT. This sequence joins TRBV9 and TRBJ1-5, with D unresolved. This CDR3 region has 15 residues. The germline V gene encodes CDR1 SGDLS and CDR2 YYNGEE. The V end lost 2 bases, the J end lost 1 base, and 10 bases lay between the germline ends.

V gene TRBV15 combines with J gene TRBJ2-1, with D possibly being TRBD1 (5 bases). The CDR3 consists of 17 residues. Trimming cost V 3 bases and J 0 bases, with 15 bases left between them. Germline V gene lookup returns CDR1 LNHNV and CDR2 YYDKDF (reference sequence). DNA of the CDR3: TGTGCCACCAGCAGCTTTACAGGTACTCGCTCCTACAATGAGCAGTTCTTC. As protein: CATSSFTGTRSYNEQFF.

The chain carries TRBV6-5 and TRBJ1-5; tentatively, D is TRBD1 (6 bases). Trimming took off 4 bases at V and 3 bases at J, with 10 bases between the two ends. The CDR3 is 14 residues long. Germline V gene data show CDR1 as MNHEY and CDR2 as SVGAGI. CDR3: CASSLGQINQPQHF. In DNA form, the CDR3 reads TGTGCCAGCAGTTTAGGACAGATCAATCAGCCCCAGCATTTT.

CDR3 sequence (DNA): TGCAGTGCCGTACTCAGACAGGGTTCCTATGGCTACACCTTC. It yields the protein CSAVLRQGSYGYTF. This rearrangement joins TRBV20-1 to TRBJ1-2; TRBD1 matches 7 bases. Germline CDR1 and CDR2: DFQATT and SNEGSKA (reference sequence). The ends lost 6 bases at V and 4 bases at J; junction bases unmatched: 11. The CDR3 runs to 14 residues.

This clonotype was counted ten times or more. The CDR3, as DNA: TGTGCCAGCAGTCCCCTTGTGGGCACATATGGCTACACCTTC. The encoded protein is CASSPLVGTYGYTF. This chain uses TRBV27 with TRBJ1-2; D gene uncertain. V was shortened by 5 bases and J by 5 bases, with 15 bases between the two germline ends. This CDR3 contains 14 residues. The germline V gene encodes CDR1 MNHEY and CDR2 SMNVEV (reference sequence).

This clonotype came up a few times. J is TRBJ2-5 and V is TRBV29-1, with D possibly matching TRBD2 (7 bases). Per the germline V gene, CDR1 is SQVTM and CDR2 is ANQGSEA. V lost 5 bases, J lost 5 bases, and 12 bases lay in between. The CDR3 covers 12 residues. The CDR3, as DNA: TGCAGCGTTCGGACGGGGGGCGAGACCCAGTACTTC. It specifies CSVRTGGETQYF.

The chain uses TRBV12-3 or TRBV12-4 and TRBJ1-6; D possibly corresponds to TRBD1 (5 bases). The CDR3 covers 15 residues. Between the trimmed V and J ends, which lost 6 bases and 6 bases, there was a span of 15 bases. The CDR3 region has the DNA TGTGCCAGCAGCCTTGCAGGGTTTGGTAATTCACCCCTCCACTTT. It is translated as CASSLAGFGNSPLHF.

The CDR3 sequence is CASSIVAGSYNEQFF. In nucleotides, the CDR3 is TGTGCCAGTAGTATAGTTGCGGGTTCCTACAATGAGCAGTTCTTC. This chain connects TRBV19 to TRBJ2-1; possibly TRBD2 for D (5 bases). CDR1 is LNHDA and CDR2 is SQIVND in the germline V gene (reference sequence). Trimming shortened V by 1 base and J by 1 base, and 8 bases separated the two germline ends. The CDR3 has 15 amino acids.

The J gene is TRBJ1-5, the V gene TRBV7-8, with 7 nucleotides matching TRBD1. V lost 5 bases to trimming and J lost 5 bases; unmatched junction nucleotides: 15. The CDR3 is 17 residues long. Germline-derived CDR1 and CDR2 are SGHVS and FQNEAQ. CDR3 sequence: CASSPAPRQGQDQPQHF. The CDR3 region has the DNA TGTGCCAGCAGCCCCGCACCCCGACAGGGCCAAGATCAGCCCCAGCATTTT.

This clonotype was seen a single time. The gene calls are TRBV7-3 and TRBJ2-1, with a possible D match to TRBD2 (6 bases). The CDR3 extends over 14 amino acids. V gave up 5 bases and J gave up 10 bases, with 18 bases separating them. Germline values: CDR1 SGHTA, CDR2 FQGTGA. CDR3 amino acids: CASSVGSGGKEQFF. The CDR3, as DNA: TGTGCCAGCAGCGTCGGGAGCGGCGGGAAGGAGCAGTTCTTC.

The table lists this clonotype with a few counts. Here the CDR3 reads CASSLAVGSPLHF. CDR3 bases: TGTGCCAGCAGCTTAGCGGTGGGTTCACCCCTCCACTTT. The rearrangement links TRBV7-2 to TRBJ1-6, with unresolved D. Germline V gene sequence: CDR1 SGHTA, CDR2 FQGNSA. Trimming shortened V by 0 bases and J by 9 bases, and 6 bases separated the two germline ends. The length of the CDR3 is 13 residues.

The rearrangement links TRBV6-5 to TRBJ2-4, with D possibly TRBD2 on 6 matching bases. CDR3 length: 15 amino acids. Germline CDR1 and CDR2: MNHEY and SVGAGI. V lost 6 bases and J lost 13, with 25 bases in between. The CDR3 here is CASSQTETRTGEQYF. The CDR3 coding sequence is TGTGCCAGCAGCCAAACTGAGACCCGGACGGGGGAGCAGTACTTC.

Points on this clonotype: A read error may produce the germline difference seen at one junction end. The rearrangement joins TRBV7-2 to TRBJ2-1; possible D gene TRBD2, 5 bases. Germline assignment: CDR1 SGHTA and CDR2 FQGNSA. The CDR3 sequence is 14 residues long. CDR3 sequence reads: CASSLALYDNEQFF. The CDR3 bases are TGTGCCAGTAGCTTAGCGCTTTATGACAATGAGCAGTTCTTC.

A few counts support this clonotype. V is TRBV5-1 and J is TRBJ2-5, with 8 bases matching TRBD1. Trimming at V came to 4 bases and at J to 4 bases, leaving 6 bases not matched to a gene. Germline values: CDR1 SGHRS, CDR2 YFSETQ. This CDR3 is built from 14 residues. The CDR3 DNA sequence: TGCGCCAGCAGCGAACAGGGGGTGTCAGAGACCCAGTACTTC. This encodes CASSEQGVSETQYF.

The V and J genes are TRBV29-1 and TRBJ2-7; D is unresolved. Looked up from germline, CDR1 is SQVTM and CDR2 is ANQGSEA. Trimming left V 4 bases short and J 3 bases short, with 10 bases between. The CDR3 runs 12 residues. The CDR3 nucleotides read TGCAGCGTTGGCCCTTCCGGCTACGAGCAGTACTTC. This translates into CSVGPSGYEQYF.

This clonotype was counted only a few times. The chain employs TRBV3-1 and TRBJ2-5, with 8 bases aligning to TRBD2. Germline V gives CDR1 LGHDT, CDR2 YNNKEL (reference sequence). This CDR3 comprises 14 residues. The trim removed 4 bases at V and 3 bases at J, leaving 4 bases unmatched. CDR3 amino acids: CASSRAAGEETQYF. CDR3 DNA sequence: TGTGCCAGCAGCCGAGCAGCGGGAGAAGAGACCCAGTACTTC.